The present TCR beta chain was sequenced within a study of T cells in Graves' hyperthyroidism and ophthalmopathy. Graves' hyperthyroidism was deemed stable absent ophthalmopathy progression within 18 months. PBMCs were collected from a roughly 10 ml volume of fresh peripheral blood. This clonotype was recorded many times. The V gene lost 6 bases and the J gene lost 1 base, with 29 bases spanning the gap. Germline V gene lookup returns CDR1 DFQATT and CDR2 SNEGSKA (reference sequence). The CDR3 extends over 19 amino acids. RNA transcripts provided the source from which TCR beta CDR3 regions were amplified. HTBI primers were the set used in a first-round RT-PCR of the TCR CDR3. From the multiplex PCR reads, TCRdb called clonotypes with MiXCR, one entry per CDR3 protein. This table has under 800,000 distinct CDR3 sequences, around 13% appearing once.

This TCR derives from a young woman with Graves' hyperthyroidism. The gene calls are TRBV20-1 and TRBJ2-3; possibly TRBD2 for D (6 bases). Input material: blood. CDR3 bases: TGCAGTGCCCGTCCGATCTTAGGAGGGGAGAGGGATCGCACAGATACGCAGTATTTT. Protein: CSARPILGGERDRTDTQYF.